This T cell receptor beta chain was sequenced during a study of Ad26.COV2.S vaccination and SARS-CoV-2 variants. This table comes from immunoSEQ multiplex PCR, and its TCRdb copy is limited to in-frame clones, with some not included. The sample lists 400,000 to 500,000 clones, around 87% seen once, with around 3.6% in the top ten. As for treatment: roughly 18 received Ad26.COV2.S at low or high dose, single or two shots; a few received placebo; per-sample allocation not given. The samples were gathered on day 63 after the first injection of vaccine or placebo. This CDR3 spans 15 amino acids. The V gene's germline CDR1 is SGHTA and CDR2 FQGNSA. As for this clone: At one end, the junction sequence differs from germline, possibly due to a read error.

The chain joins TRBV7-2 to TRBJ2-5, with 8 bases that match TRBD2. This material consisted of peripheral blood, taken in a trial of Ad26.COV2.S vaccine versus placebo. This clonotype was sampled from a person aged 18-65 years who received the Ad26.COV2.S COVID-19 vaccine or a placebo. The CDR3 protein is CASSSLSGAQGTQYF. The CDR3 DNA reads as TGTGCCAGCAGCTCACTTAGCGGGGCCCAAGGGACCCAGTACTTC.